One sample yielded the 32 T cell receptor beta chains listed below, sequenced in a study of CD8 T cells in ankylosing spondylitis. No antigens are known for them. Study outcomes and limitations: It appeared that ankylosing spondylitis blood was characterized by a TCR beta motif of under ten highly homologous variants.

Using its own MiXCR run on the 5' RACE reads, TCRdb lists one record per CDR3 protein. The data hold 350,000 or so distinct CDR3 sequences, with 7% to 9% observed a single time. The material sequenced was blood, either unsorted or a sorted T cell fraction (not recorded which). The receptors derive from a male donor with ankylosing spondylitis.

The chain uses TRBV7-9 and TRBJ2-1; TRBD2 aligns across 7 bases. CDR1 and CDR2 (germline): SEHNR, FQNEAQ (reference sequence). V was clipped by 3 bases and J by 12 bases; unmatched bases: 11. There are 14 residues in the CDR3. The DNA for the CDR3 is TGTGCCAGCAGCTTGGGGCGGGAGAGTGGAGTGCAGTTCTTC. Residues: CASSLGRESGVQFF.

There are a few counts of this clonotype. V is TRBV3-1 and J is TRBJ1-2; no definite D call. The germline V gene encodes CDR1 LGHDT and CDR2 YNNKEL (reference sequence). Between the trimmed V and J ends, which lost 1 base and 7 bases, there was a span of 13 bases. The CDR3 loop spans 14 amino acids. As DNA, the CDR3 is TGTGCCAGCAGCCAAGGGGCCGCGACACTTGGCTACACCTTC. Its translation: CASSQGAATLGYTF.

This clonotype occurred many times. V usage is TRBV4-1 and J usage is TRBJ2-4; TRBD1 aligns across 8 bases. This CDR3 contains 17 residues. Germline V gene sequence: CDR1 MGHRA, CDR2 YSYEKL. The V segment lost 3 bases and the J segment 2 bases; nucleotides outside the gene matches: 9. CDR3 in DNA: TGCGCCAGCAGCCACCTTCCAGGGGGCGCCTCCAAAAACATTCAGTACTTC. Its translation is CASSHLPGGASKNIQYF.

The CDR3 here is CAIRPGQAAYEQYF. The CDR3 DNA reads as TGTGCCATAAGACCGGGACAGGCCGCCTACGAGCAGTACTTC. This rearrangement joins TRBV10-3 to TRBJ2-7; 8 bases map to TRBD1. CDR1 and CDR2 (germline): ENHRY, SYGVKD. V shed 9 bases and J 2 bases; nucleotides not matched to a gene: 9. This CDR3 is 14 amino acids long.

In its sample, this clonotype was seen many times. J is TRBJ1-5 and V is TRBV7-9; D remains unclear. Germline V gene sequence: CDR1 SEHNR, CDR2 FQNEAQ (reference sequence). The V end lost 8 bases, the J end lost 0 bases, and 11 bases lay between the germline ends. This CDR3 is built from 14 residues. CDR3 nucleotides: TGTGCCAGCGTCGGCACTGATAGCAATCAGCCCCAGCATTTT. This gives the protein CASVGTDSNQPQHF. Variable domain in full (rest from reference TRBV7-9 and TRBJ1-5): DTGVSQNPRHKITKRGQNVTFRCDPISEHNRLYWYRQTLGQGPEFLTYFQNEAQLEKSRLLSDRFSAERPKGSFSTLEIQRTEQGDSAMYLCASVGTDSNQPQHFGDGTRLSIL.

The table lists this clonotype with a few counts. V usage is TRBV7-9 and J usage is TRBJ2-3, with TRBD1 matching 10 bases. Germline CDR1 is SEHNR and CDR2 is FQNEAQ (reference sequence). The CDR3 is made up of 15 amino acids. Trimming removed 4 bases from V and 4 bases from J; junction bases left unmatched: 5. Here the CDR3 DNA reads TGTGCCAGCAGCTCTCGACAGGGGGCTTCAGATACGCAGTATTTT. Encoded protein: CASSSRQGASDTQYF.

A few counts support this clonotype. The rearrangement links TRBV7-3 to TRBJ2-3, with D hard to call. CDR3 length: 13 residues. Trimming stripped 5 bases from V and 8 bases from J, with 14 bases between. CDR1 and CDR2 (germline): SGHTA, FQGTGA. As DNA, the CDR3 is TGTGCCAGCAGCCCGCTGCCGAGTGGTACGCAGTATTTT. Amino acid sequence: CASSPLPSGTQYF. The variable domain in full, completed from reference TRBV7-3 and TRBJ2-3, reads GAGVSQTPSNKVTEKGKYVELRCDPISGHTALYWYRQSLGQGPEFLIYFQGTGAADDSGLPNDRFFAVRPEGSVSTLKIQRTERGDSAVYLCASSPLPSGTQYFGPGTRLTVL.

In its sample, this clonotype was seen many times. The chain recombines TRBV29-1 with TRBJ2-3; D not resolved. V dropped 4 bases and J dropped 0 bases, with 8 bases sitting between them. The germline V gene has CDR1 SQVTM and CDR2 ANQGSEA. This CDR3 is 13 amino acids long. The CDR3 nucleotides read TGCAGCGTTGTACTGTGGAGCACAGATACGCAGTATTTT. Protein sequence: CSVVLWSTDTQYF.

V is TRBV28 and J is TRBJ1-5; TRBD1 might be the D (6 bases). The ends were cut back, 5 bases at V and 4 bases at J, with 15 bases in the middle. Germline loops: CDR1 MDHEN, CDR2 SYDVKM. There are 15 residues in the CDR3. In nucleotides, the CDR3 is TGTGCCAGCAGTCCCGGCAACAGGGCGAATCAGCCCCAGCATTTT. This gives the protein CASSPGNRANQPQHF.

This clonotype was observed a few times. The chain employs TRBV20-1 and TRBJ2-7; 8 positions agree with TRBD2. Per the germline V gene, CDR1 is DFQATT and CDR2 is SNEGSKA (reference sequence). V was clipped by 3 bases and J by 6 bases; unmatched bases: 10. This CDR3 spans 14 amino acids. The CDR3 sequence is CSASPLAAAGEQYF. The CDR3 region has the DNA TGCAGTGCTAGTCCACTAGCGGCAGCGGGCGAGCAGTACTTC.

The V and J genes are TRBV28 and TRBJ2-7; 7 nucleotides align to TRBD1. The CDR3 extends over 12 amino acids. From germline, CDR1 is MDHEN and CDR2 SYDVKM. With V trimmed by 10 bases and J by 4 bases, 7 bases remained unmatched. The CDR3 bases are TGTGCCATCGCGACAGGGACGTACGAGCAGTACTTC. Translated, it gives CAIATGTYEQYF.

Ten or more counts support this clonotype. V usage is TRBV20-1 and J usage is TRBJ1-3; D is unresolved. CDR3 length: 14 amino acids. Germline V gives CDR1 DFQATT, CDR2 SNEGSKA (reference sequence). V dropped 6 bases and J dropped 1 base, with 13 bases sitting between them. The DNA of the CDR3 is TGCAGTGCAATGACTGCGTCTTCTGGAAACACCATATATTTT. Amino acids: CSAMTASSGNTIYF.

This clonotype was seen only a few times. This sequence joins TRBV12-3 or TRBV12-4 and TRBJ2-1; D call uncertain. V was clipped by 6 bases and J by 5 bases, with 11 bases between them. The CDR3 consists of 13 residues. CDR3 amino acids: CASSQPLNNEQFF. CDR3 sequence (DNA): TGTGCCAGCAGCCAACCTCTAAACAATGAGCAGTTCTTC.

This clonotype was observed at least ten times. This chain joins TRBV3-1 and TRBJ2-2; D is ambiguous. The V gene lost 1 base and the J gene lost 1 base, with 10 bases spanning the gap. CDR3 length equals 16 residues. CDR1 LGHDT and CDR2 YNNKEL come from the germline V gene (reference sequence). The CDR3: CASSQGANLNTGELFF. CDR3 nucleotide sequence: TGTGCCAGCAGCCAAGGAGCCAACCTGAACACCGGGGAGCTGTTTTTT.

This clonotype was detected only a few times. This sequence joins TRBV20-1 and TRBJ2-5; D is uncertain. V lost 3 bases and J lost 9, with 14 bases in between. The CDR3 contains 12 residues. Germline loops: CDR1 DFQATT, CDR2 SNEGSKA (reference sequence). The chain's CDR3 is CSASGPTRPQYF. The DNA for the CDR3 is TGCAGTGCTAGTGGGCCAACGAGACCCCAGTACTTC.

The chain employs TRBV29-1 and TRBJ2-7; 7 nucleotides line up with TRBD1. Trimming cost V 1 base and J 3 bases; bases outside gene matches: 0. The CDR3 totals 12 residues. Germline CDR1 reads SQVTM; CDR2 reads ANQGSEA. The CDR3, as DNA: TGCAGCGTTGAAGGGACAGGCTACGAGCAGTACTTC. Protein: CSVEGTGYEQYF.

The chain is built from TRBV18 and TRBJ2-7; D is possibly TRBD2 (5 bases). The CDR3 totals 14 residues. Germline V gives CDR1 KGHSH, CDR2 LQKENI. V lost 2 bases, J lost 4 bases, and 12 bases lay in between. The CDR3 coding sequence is TGTGCCAGCTCACCAGAAGTTCGGGGTTACGAGCAGTACTTC. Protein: CASSPEVRGYEQYF.

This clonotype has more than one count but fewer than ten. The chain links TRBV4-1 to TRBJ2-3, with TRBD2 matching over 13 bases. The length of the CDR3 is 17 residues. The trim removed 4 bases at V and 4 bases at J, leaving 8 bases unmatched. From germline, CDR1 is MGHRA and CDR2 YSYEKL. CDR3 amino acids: CASSRAGLAGWADTQYF. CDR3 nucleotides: TGCGCCAGCAGCCGCGCGGGACTAGCGGGATGGGCAGATACGCAGTATTTT.

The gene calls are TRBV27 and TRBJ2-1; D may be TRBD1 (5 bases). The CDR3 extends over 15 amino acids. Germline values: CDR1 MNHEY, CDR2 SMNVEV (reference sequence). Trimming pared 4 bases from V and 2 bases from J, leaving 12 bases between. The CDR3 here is CASSYSRQTYNEQFF. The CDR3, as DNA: TGTGCCAGCAGTTATTCGAGACAGACCTACAATGAGCAGTTCTTC.

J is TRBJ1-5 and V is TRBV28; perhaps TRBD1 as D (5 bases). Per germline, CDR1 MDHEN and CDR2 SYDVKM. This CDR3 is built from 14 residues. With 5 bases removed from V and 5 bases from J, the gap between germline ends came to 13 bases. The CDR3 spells CASSGQGGHQPQHF. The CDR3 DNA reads TGTGCCAGCAGTGGGCAGGGAGGGCATCAGCCCCAGCATTTT.

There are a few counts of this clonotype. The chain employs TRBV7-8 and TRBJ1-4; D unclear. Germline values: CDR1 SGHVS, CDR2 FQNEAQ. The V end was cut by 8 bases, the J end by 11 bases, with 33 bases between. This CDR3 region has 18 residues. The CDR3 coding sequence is TGTGCCAGCCAGGCCGGGCTTGTCCTATACAACTCCAGGCCTAAACTGTTTTTT. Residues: CASQAGLVLYNSRPKLFF. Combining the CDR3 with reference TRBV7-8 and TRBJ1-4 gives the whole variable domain GAGVSQSPRYKVAKRGQDVALRCDPISGHVSLFWYQQALGQGPEFLTYFQNEAQLDKSGLPSDRFFAERPEGSVSTLKIQRTQQEDSAVYLCASQAGLVLYNSRPKLFFGSGTQLSVL.

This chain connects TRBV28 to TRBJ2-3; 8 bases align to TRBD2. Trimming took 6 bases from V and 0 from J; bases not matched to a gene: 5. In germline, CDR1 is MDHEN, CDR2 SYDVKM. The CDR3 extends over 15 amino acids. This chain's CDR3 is CASSQAGVSTDTQYF. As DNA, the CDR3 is TGTGCCAGCAGCCAAGCGGGAGTCAGCACAGATACGCAGTATTTT.

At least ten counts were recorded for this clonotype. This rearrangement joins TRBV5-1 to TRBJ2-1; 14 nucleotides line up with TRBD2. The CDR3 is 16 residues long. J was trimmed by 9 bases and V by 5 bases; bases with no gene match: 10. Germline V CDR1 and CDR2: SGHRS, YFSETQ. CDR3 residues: CASRPPGLAGVSEQFF. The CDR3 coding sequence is TGCGCCAGCAGGCCCCCGGGACTAGCGGGAGTTAGTGAGCAGTTCTTC.

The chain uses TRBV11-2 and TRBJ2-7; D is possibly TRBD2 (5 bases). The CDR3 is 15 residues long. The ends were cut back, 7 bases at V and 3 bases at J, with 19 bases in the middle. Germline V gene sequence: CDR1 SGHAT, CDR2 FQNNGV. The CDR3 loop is CASNLERRPLYEQYF. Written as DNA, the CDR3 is TGTGCCAGCAACCTAGAGCGGAGACCCCTCTACGAGCAGTACTTC.

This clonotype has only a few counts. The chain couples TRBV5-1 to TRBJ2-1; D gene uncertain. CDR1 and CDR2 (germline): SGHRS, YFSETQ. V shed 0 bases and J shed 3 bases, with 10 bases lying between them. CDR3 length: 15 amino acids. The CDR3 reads CASSLVGGNYNEQFF. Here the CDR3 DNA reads TGCGCCAGCAGCTTGGTGGGCGGAAACTACAATGAGCAGTTCTTC. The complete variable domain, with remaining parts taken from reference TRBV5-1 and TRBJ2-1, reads KAGVTQTPRYLIKTRGQQVTLSCSPISGHRSVSWYQQTPGQGLQFLFEYFSETQRNKGNFPGRFSGRQFSNSRSEMNVSTLELGDSALYLCASSLVGGNYNEQFFGPGTRLTVL.

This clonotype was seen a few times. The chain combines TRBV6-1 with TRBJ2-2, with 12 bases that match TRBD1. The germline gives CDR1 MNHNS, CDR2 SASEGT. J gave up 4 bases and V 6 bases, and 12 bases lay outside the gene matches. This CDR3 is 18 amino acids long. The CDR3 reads CASRPGTGGGRGTGELFF. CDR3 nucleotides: TGTGCCAGCAGGCCCGGGACAGGGGGCGGCCGCGGCACCGGGGAGCTGTTTTTT.

CDR3 loop: CASTPGGLDQPQHF. The CDR3 nucleotides read TGTGCCAGCACCCCGGGGGGTCTGGATCAGCCCCAGCATTTT. V usage is TRBV28 and J usage is TRBJ1-5; D may be TRBD1 (5 bases). The CDR3 has 14 amino acids. Between the trimmed V and J ends, which lost 7 bases and 5 bases, there was a span of 15 bases. In germline, CDR1 is MDHEN, CDR2 SYDVKM.

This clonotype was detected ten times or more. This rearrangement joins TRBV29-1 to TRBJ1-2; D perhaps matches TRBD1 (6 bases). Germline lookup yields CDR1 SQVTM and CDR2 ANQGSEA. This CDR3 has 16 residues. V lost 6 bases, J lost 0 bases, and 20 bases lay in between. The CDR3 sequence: CSVASTGAPANYGYTF. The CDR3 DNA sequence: TGCAGCGTCGCCTCGACGGGGGCCCCAGCTAACTATGGCTACACCTTC. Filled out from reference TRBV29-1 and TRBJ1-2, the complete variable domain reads SAVISQKPSRDICQRGTSLTIQCQVDSQVTMMFWYRQQPGQSLTLIATANQGSEATYESGFVIDKFPISRPNLTFSTLTVSNMSPEDSSIYLCSVASTGAPANYGYTFGSGTRLTVV.

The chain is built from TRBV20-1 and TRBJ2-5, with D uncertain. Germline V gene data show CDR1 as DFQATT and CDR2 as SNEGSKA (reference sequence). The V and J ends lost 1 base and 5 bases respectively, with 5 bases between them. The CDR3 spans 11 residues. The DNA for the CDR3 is TGCAGTGCTAGAGTTGAGGAGACCCAGTACTTC. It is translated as CSARVEETQYF.

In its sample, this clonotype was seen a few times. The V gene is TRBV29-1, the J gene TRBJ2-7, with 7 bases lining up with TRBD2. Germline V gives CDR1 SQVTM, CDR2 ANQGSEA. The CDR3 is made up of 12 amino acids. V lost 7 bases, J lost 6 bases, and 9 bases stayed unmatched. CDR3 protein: CSGGGGSLEQYF. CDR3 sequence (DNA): TGCAGCGGTGGGGGGGGGTCCCTCGAGCAGTACTTC.

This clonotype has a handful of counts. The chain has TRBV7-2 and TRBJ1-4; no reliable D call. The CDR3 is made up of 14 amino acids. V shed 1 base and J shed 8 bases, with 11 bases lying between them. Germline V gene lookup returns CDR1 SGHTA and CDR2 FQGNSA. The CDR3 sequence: CASSLVLGSEKLFF. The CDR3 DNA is TGTGCCAGCAGCTTAGTATTAGGGAGCGAAAAACTGTTTTTT.

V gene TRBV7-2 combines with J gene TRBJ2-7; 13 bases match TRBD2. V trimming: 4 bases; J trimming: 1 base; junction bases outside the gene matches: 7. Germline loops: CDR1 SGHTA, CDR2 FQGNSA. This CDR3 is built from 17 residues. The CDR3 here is CASSYGLAGAGSYEQYF. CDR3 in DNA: TGTGCCAGCAGCTACGGACTAGCGGGAGCGGGGTCCTACGAGCAGTACTTC. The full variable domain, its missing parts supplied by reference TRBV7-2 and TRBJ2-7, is GAGVSQSPSNKVTEKGKDVELRCDPISGHTALYWYRQSLGQGLEFLIYFQGNSAPDKSGLPSDRFSAERTGGSVSTLTIQRTQQEDSAVYLCASSYGLAGAGSYEQYFGPGTRLTVT.